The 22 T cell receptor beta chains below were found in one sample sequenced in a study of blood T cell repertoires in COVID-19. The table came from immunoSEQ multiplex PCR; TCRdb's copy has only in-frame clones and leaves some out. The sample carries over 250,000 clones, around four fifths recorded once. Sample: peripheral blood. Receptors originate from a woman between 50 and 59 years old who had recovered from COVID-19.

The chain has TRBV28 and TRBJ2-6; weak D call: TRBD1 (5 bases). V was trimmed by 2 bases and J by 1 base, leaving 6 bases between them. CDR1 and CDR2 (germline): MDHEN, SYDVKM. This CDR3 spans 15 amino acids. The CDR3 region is CASSLKGSGANVLTF. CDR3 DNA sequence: TGTGCCAGCAGTTTAAAGGGGTCTGGGGCCAACGTCCTGACTTTC.

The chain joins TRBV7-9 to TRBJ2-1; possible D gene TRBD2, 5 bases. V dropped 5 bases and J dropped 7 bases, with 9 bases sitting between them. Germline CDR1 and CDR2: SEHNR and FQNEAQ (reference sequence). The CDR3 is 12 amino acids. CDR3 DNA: TGTGCCAGCAGCCGGGATGGGAATGAGCAGTTCTTC. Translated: CASSRDGNEQFF.

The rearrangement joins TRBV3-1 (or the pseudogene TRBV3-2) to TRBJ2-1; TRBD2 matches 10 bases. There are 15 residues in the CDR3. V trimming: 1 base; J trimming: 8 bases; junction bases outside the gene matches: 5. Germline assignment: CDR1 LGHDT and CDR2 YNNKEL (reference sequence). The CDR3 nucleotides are TGTGCCAGCAGCCAAGTTAGCGGGGGGAGGGATGAGCAGTTCTTC. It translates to CASSQVSGGRDEQFF.

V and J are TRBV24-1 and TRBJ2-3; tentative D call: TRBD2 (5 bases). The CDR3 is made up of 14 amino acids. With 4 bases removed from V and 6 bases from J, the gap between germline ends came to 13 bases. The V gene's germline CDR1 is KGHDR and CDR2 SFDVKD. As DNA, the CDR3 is TGTGCCACCAGTGAACGACTCACGGGGGATACGCAGTATTTT. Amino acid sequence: CATSERLTGDTQYF.

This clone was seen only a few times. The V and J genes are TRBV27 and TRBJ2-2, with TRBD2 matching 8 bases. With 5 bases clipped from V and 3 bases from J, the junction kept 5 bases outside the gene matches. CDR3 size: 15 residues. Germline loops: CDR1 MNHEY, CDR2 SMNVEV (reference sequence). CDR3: CASSLSAGDTGELFF. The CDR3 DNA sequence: TGTGCCAGCAGTCTCTCAGCGGGGGACACCGGGGAGCTGTTTTTT.

The CDR3 DNA reads as TGTGCCAGCAGCTCGCTAGCGAGTGAGCAGTACTTC. Its translation is CASSSLASEQYF. The V and J genes are TRBV6-2 or TRBV6-3 and TRBJ2-7, with D maybe TRBD2 (6 bases). CDR1 MNHEY and CDR2 SVGEGT come from the germline V gene. This CDR3 spans 12 amino acids. V shed 6 bases and J shed 7 bases, with 13 bases lying between them.

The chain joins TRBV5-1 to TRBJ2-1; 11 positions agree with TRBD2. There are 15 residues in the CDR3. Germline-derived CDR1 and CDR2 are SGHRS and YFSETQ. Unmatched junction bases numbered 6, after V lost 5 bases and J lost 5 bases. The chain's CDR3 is CASSYGTSGHNEQFF. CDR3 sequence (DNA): TGCGCCAGCAGTTATGGGACTAGCGGCCACAATGAGCAGTTCTTC.

The CDR3: CASSEFDRGVGYTF. DNA for the CDR3: TGTGCCAGCAGTGAATTTGACCGGGGAGTTGGCTACACCTTC. This chain uses TRBV25-1 with TRBJ1-2; D unresolved. The CDR3 covers 14 residues. Between the trimmed V and J ends, which lost 1 base and 7 bases, there was a span of 13 bases. Per the germline V gene, CDR1 is MGHDK and CDR2 is SYGVNS.

This CDR3 is CASSVGQGFNSPLHF. CDR3 nucleotide sequence: TGTGCCAGCAGCGTAGGCCAGGGGTTTAATTCACCCCTCCACTTT. The V call is TRBV9, the J call TRBJ1-6; D may be TRBD1 (6 bases). V was shortened by 0 bases and J by 6 bases, with 10 bases between the two germline ends. The CDR3 contains 15 residues. CDR1 is SGDLS, CDR2 YYNGEE, per germline.

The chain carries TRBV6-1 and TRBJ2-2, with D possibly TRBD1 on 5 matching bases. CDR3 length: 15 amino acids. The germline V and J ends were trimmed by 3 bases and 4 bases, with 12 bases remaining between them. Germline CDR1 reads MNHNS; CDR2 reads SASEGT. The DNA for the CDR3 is TGTGCCAGCAGTGATTGGGGTAGGGGCACCGGGGAGCTGTTTTTT. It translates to CASSDWGRGTGELFF.

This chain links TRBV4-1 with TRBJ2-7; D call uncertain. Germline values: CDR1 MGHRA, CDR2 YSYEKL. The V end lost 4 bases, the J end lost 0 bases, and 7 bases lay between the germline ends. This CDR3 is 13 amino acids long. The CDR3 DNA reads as TGCGCCAGCAGCCTCCGGTCCTCCTACGAGCAGTACTTC. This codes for CASSLRSSYEQYF.

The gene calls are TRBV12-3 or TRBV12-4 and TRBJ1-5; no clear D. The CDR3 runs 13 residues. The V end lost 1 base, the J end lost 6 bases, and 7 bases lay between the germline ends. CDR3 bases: TGTGCCAGCAGTTTAGGACGCGGTCAGCCCCAGCATTTT. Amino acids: CASSLGRGQPQHF.

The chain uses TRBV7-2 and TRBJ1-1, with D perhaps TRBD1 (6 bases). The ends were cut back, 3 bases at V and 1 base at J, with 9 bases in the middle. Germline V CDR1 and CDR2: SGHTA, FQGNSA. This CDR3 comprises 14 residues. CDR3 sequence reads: CASSFPTGNTEAFF. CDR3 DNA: TGTGCCAGCAGCTTCCCGACAGGGAACACTGAAGCTTTCTTT.

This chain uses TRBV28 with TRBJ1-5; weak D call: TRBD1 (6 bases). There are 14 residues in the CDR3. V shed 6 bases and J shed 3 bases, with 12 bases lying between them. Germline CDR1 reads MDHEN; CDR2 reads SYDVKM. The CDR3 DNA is TGTGCCAGCAGCCGATGGACAGCCAATCAGCCCCAGCATTTT. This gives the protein CASSRWTANQPQHF.

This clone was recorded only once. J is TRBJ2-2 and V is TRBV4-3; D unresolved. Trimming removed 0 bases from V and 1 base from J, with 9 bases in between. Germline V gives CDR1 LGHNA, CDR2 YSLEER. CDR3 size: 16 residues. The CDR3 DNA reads TGCGCCAGCAGCCAAGATATGCGCCGGAACACCGGGGAGCTGTTTTTT. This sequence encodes CASSQDMRRNTGELFF.

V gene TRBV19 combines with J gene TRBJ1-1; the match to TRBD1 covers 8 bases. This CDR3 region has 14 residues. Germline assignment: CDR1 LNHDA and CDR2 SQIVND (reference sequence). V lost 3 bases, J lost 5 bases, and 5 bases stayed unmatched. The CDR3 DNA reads TGTGCCAGTAGTATCCAGGGGGCGTATACTGAAGCTTTCTTT. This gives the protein CASSIQGAYTEAFF.

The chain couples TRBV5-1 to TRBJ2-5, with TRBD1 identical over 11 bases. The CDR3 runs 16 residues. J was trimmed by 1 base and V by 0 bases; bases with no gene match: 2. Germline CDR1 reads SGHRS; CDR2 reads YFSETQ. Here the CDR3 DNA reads TGCGCCAGCAGCTTGGCCGGGACAGGGGGCCAAGAGACCCAGTACTTC. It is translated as CASSLAGTGGQETQYF.

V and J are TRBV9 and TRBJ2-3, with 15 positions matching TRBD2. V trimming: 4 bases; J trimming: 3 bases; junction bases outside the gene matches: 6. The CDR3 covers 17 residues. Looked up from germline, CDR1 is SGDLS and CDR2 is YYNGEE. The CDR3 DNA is TGTGCCAGCAGCCCCGGACTAGCGGGGGGGCAGACAGATACGCAGTATTTT. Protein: CASSPGLAGGQTDTQYF.

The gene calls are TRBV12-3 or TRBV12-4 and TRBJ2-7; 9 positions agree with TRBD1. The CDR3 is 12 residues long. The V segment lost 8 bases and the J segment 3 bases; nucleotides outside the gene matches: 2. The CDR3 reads CASGTGHYEQYF. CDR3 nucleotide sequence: TGTGCCAGCGGGACAGGGCACTACGAGCAGTACTTC.

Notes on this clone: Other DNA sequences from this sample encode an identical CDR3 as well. The CDR3 bases are TGTGCCAGCAGCCAAGCAGGAGCGGGGGGCCTCTACGAGCAGTACTTC. It specifies CASSQAGAGGLYEQYF. The chain is built from TRBV4-2 and TRBJ2-7; 9 bases line up with TRBD2. The germline CDR1 and CDR2 sequences are LGHNA and YNFKEQ. The CDR3 covers 16 residues. The V segment lost 1 base and the J segment 3 bases; nucleotides outside the gene matches: 7.

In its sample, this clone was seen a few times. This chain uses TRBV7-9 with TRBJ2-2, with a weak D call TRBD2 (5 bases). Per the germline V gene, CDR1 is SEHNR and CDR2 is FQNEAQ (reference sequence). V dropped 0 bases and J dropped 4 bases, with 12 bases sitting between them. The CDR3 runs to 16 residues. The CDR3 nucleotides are TGTGCCAGCAGCTTAGCGGCGGGTCGCGGCACCGGGGAGCTGTTTTTT. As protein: CASSLAAGRGTGELFF.

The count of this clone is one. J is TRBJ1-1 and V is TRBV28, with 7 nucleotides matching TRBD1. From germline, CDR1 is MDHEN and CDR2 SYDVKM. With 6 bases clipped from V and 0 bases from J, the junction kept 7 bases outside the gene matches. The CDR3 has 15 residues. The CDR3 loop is CASSRDSIMNTEAFF. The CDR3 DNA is TGTGCCAGCAGCCGGGACAGTATCATGAACACTGAAGCTTTCTTT.